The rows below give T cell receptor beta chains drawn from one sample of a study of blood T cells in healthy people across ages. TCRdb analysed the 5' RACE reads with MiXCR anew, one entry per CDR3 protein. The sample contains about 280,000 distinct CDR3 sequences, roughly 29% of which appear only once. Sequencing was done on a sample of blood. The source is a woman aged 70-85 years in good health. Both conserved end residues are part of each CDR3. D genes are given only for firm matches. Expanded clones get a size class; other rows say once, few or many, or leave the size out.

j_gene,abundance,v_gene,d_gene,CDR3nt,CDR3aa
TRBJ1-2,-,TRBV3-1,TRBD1,TGTGCCAGCACTTTCGGGACAGATACCTATGGCTACACCTTC,CASTFGTDTYGYTF
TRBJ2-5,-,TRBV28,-,TGTGCCAGCAGTTTACTCAGGGGGAGGCAGTACTTC,CASSLLRGRQYF
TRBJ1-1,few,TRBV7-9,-,TGTGCCAGCAGCTTAATCGGGATTGGTACTGAAGCTTTCTTT,CASSLIGIGTEAFF
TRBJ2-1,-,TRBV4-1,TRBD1,TGCGCCAGCAGCCAGGGGGACAGGGGCAATGAGCAGTTCTTC,CASSQGDRGNEQFF
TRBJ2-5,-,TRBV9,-,TGTGCCAGCAGCGTGCAGGGGCTAATTCAAGAGACCCAGTACTTC,CASSVQGLIQETQYF
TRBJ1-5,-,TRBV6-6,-,TGTGCCAGCAGGCCCGGACAGCTTGATTCAAAGCCCCAGCATTTT,CASRPGQLDSKPQHF
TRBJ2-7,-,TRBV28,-,TGTGCCAGCAGTTTTCCAACCGGGACGAGCTCCTACGAGCAGTACTTC,CASSFPTGTSSYEQYF
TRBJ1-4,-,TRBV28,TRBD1,TGTGCCAGCAGCTCCCTGACAGGGGGTAGGGTAAAACTGTTTTTT,CASSSLTGGRVKLFF
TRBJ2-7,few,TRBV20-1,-,TGCAGTGCTCTATATCCCGGGACGAAAAACAATGAGCAGTACTTC,CSALYPGTKNNEQYF
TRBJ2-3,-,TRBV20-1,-,TGCAGTGCCTCAGTAGCGAGCGGAGCGAGTAATACGCAGTATTTT,CSASVASGASNTQYF
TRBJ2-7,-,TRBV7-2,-,TGTGCCAGCAGCTTAACGCCCCTCGGCTACGAGCAGTACTTC,CASSLTPLGYEQYF
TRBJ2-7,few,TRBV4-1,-,TGCGCCAGCAGCCAAAAAGGCGGAGGGTCCAGCGGTGAGCAGTACTTC,CASSQKGGGSSGEQYF
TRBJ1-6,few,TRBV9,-,TGTGCCAGCAGCGTAGGAATGAGGGCAGCCCTATACTCACCCCTCCACTTT,CASSVGMRAALYSPLHF
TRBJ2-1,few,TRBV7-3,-,TGTGCCAGCAGCTTGGGGATTCCGATGAGCTCCTACAATGAGCAGTTCTTC,CASSLGIPMSSYNEQFF
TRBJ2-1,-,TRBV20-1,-,TGCAGTGCGGGACCTAACTCCTACAATGAGCAGTTCTTC,CSAGPNSYNEQFF
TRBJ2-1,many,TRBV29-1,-,TGCAGCGCCGAGCTCGCATACAATGAGCAGTTCTTC,CSAELAYNEQFF
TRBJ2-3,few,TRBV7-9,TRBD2,TGTGCCAGCAGCCCGCCTCGGACTAGCGCCTTCACAGATACGCAGTATTTT,CASSPPRTSAFTDTQYF
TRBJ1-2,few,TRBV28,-,TGTGCCAGCAGTTTACTCCTAGGGGACTATGGCTACACCTTC,CASSLLLGDYGYTF
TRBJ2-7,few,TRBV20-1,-,TGCAGTGCTAGGGGGGGAACAGGGAACGAGCAGTACTTC,CSARGGTGNEQYF
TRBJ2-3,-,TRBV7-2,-,TGTGCCAGCAGCGCAGACAACACAGATACGCAGTATTTT,CASSADNTDTQYF
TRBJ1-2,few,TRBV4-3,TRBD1,TGCGCCAGCAGCCAGGTGGGGACAGGGGGCTATGGCTACACCTTC,CASSQVGTGGYGYTF
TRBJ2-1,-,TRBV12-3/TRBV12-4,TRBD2,TGTGCCAGCAGGACCCCGGGACTAACTCTTCACAATGAGCAGTTCTTC,CASRTPGLTLHNEQFF
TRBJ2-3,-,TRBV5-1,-,TGCGCCAGCAGTAGAAGACCTAGCGACAGCACAGATACGCAGTATTTT,CASSRRPSDSTDTQYF
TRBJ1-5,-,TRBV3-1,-,TGTGCCAGCAGCCAAGGGCGGAGCAATCAGCCCCAGCATTTT,CASSQGRSNQPQHF
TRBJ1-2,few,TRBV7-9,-,TGTGCCAGCAGCTTAGAGAACGGCTACACCTTC,CASSLENGYTF
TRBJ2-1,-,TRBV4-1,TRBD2,TGCGCCAGCAGCCATTCGGGGGGTGGGGACTACAATGAGCAGTTCTTC,CASSHSGGGDYNEQFF
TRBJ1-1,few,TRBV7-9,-,TGTGCCAGCAGGCGCACCCTCAGCTCTTTCTTT,CASRRTLSSFF
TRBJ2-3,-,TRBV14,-,TGTGCCAGCAGCCAAGAGATCGGGGACCCCCCAGATACGCAGTATTTT,CASSQEIGDPPDTQYF
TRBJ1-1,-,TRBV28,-,TGTGCCAGCATGTTAGGGGACGGCACTGAAGCTTTCTTT,CASMLGDGTEAFF
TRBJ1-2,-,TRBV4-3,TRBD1,TGCGCCAGCAGCCAAGCGGCACAGGGGGCCTCCGGCTACACCTTC,CASSQAAQGASGYTF
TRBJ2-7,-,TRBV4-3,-,TGCGCCAGCAGCCAAGATCCCGAGGGGATGGACGAGCAGTACTTC,CASSQDPEGMDEQYF
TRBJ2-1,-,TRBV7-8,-,TGTGCCAGCAGCTCCCCGGGTAGGGCCAATGAGCAGTTCTTC,CASSSPGRANEQFF
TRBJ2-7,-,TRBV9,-,TGTGCCAGCAGCGTAGACTGGCAGGGCTACGAGCAGTACTTC,CASSVDWQGYEQYF
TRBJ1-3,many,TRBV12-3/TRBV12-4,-,TGTGCCAGCAGTCCTAGAGCGGGAGGTGGAAACACCATATATTTT,CASSPRAGGGNTIYF
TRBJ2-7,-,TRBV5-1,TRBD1,TGCGCCAGCAGCTGGACAGGGGGCAATGAGTACGAGCAGTACTTC,CASSWTGGNEYEQYF
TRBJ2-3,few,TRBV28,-,TGTGCCAGCAGTCCTCTTTATGGGCTAGCGTTTGAAGATACGCAGTATTTT,CASSPLYGLAFEDTQYF
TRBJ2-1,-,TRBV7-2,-,TGTGCCAGCAGCCCGCCCTCAGGAAATGAGCAGTTCTTC,CASSPPSGNEQFF
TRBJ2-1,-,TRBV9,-,TGTGCCAGCAGCGTAGCAGGGGAGAATGAGCAGTTCTTC,CASSVAGENEQFF
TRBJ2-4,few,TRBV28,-,TGTGCCAGCAGTTTAGTTGGGCGGGATCAAGCCAAAAACATTCAGTACTTC,CASSLVGRDQAKNIQYF
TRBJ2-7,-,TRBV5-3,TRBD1,TGTGCCAGAAGCTTGGCCGGGACAGAAAACCCTATCTCCTACGAGCAGTACTTC,CARSLAGTENPISYEQYF